Below are 24 T cell receptor beta chains sequenced from a single sample in a study of shared clonotypes between healthy human individuals. Clones were read by immunoSEQ multiplex PCR, and TCRdb kept only the in-frame ones, dropping some. Among about 1.1 million clones listed, approximately 80% were seen once. The material sequenced was memory CD4+ T cells from PBMCs. Subset noted: CD45RA-negative fraction. The receptors shown here come from a man aged 18 to 29 in good health. Some clones in this sample may be carry-over from other donors' samples.

This clone was counted between two and nine times. The chain links TRBV30 to TRBJ2-7; 8 positions match TRBD1. This CDR3 has 13 amino acids. Germline CDR1 and CDR2: GTSNPN and SVGIG (reference sequence). V lost 2 bases and J lost 7; bases outside the gene matches: 7. The CDR3 here is CAWSRQGTGEQYF. The DNA of the CDR3 is TGTGCCTGGAGTCGACAGGGGACGGGGGAGCAGTACTTC.

The chain couples TRBV10-1 to TRBJ2-4, with 8 bases identical to TRBD2. The CDR3 is 15 amino acids. J gave up 1 base and V 8 bases, and 7 bases lay outside the gene matches. Germline lookup yields CDR1 WNHNN and CDR2 SYGVQD (reference sequence). The CDR3: CASESSGTAKNIQYF. CDR3 DNA: TGCGCCAGCGAGAGTAGCGGGACCGCCAAAAACATTCAGTACTTC.

This chain joins TRBV9 and TRBJ2-5, with no clear D. The better agreement between TRBJ2-7 and the DNA end casts doubt on the J call. The V gene's germline CDR1 is SGDLS and CDR2 YYNGEE. CDR3 length: 14 residues. The CDR3 spells CASSAFTPWGEQYF. The CDR3 bases are TGTGCCAGCAGCGCATTTACCCCTTGGGGCGAGCAGTACTTC.

This clone has just a few counts. This chain uses TRBV5-1 with TRBJ2-3; 7 bases are a match to TRBD2. This CDR3 comprises 13 residues. Trimming took 4 bases from V and 2 from J; bases not matched to a gene: 1. Germline V gives CDR1 SGHRS, CDR2 YFSETQ. CDR3 DNA sequence: TGCGCCAGCAGCGCGGGAGACACAGATACGCAGTATTTT. It encodes CASSAGDTDTQYF.

A remark on this clone: A far larger clone is one base from this, pointing to a likely read error. The chain combines TRBV29-1 with TRBJ2-1; 9 bases map to TRBD2. The CDR3 has 14 amino acids. The V and J ends lost 6 bases and 5 bases, in that order; junction bases with no gene match: 8. Germline V gene lookup returns CDR1 SQVTM and CDR2 ANQGSEA. CDR3 in DNA: TGCAGCGTGTACGGGACTAGCATCCACAATGAGCAGTTCTTC. Translating gives CSVYGTSIHNEQFF.

The chain carries TRBV4-2 and TRBJ2-1; the D gene could be TRBD1 or TRBD2 (5 bases each). Germline loops: CDR1 LGHNA, CDR2 YNFKEQ. The CDR3 runs to 16 residues. The V end lost 3 bases, the J end lost 3 bases, and 15 bases lay between the germline ends. The CDR3 DNA sequence: TGTGCCAGCAGCCACGGAAACCGGGACCTCTACAATGAGCAGTTCTTC. Translating it yields CASSHGNRDLYNEQFF.

This chain links TRBV6-5 with TRBJ2-7; 7 positions match TRBD2. The junction had 9 bases not matched to a gene; V was cut back by 7 bases and J by 0 bases. Germline V gene lookup returns CDR1 MNHEY and CDR2 SVGAGI. The CDR3 contains 15 residues. The CDR3 DNA follows: TGTGCCAGCAAAGAGGCGGGGGACGGCTCCTACGAGCAGTACTTC. The encoded protein is CASKEAGDGSYEQYF.

Ten or more counts support this clone. The J gene is TRBJ2-7, the V gene TRBV11-1; no firm D call. Looked up from germline, CDR1 is SGHAT and CDR2 is FQDESV (reference sequence). Trimming took off 3 bases at V and 2 bases at J, with 14 bases between the two ends. This CDR3 comprises 15 residues. The CDR3 DNA follows: TGTGCCAGCAGCTTGTTTCGGCAGAATGCCTACGAGCAGTACTTC. It translates to CASSLFRQNAYEQYF.

J is TRBJ2-7 and V is TRBV15; 7 nucleotides agree with TRBD2. CDR3 length: 14 residues. Germline-derived CDR1 and CDR2 are LNHNV and YYDKDF (reference sequence). Trimming cost V 1 base and J 3 bases; bases outside gene matches: 3. CDR3 nucleotide sequence: TGTGCCACCAGCAGAGGACGGACTAGCTACGAGCAGTACTTC. The encoded protein is CATSRGRTSYEQYF.

The count of this clone is one. This chain links TRBV7-2 with TRBJ2-7, with 12 positions matching TRBD1. This CDR3 has 16 residues. V trimming: 0 bases; J trimming: 5 bases; junction bases outside the gene matches: 5. Germline CDR1 is SGHTA and CDR2 is FQGNSA. CDR3 loop: CASSLAPGQGAHEQYF. CDR3 nucleotide sequence: TGTGCCAGCAGCTTAGCCCCGGGACAGGGGGCCCACGAGCAGTACTTC.

The chain carries TRBV7-8 and TRBJ1-2, with D possibly TRBD1 on 6 matching bases. V was pared by 5 bases and J by 4 bases, with 17 bases between. Looked up from germline, CDR1 is SGHVS and CDR2 is FQNEAQ. The CDR3 is made up of 15 amino acids. The CDR3 loop is CASSRGSEELYGYTF. The CDR3 DNA is TGTGCCAGCAGCAGGGGGAGCGAAGAACTCTATGGCTACACCTTC.

This chain links TRBV4-1 with TRBJ2-4; TRBD1 or TRBD2 may be the D gene (5 bases each). V gave up 3 bases and J gave up 12 bases, with 18 bases separating them. Germline CDR1 and CDR2: MGHRA and YSYEKL. The CDR3 has 14 residues. DNA of the CDR3: TGCGCCAGCAGCCACCCCCTCACCGGGACCTCTCAGTACTTC. As protein: CASSHPLTGTSQYF.

The chain carries TRBV28 and TRBJ2-3; 10 bases match TRBD2. V was clipped by 7 bases and J by 1 base; unmatched bases: 2. CDR1 and CDR2 from the germline V gene are MDHEN and SYDVKM. The length of the CDR3 is 14 residues. The CDR3 region is CASKSGGGTDTQYF. DNA of the CDR3: TGTGCCAGCAAGAGCGGGGGGGGCACAGATACGCAGTATTTT.

This clone occurred once. This sequence joins TRBV4-1 and TRBJ1-4; D uncertain. The germline V gene has CDR1 MGHRA and CDR2 YSYEKL. The CDR3 is 14 residues long. Between the trimmed V and J ends, which lost 3 bases and 3 bases, there was a span of 8 bases. CDR3 in amino acids: CASSHVVANEKLFF. CDR3 nucleotide sequence: TGCGCCAGCAGCCATGTAGTGGCTAATGAAAAACTGTTTTTT.

This clone occurred once. The rearrangement links TRBV28 to TRBJ1-2, with TRBD1 as a possible D gene (6 bases). The CDR3 has 17 residues. The V end lost 6 bases, the J end lost 3 bases, and 23 bases lay between the germline ends. Germline CDR1 is MDHEN and CDR2 is SYDVKM. CDR3 region: CASSPRDTERLYYGYTF. The CDR3 nucleotides are TGTGCCAGCAGCCCACGGGACACCGAGCGGCTCTACTATGGCTACACCTTC.

This chain uses TRBV6-6 with TRBJ1-1; D is unresolved. V was pared by 6 bases and J by 8 bases, with 13 bases between. This CDR3 contains 12 residues. From germline, CDR1 is MNHNY and CDR2 SVGAGI (reference sequence). The CDR3 here is CASSPFMGEAFF. CDR3 nucleotide sequence: TGTGCCAGCAGCCCCTTTATGGGGGAAGCTTTCTTT.

This clone was detected a few times. The chain joins TRBV30 to TRBJ2-2; 7 positions agree with TRBD2. This CDR3 spans 14 amino acids. Germline values: CDR1 GTSNPN, CDR2 SVGIG (reference sequence). The junction had 4 bases not matched to a gene; V was cut back by 0 bases and J by 6 bases. The DNA of the CDR3 is TGTGCCTGGAGTGTAAAAGCGGGATCCGGGGAGCTGTTTTTT. It codes for CAWSVKAGSGELFF.

The chain links TRBV5-8 to TRBJ2-5; 13 nucleotides agree with TRBD2. The germline gives CDR1 SGHTS, CDR2 YDEGEE. The CDR3 extends over 16 amino acids. Trimming removed 4 bases from V and 5 bases from J; junction bases left unmatched: 8. CDR3 in amino acids: CASSEQLAGGVETQYF. The CDR3 coding sequence is TGTGCCAGCAGCGAACAACTAGCGGGAGGGGTGGAGACCCAGTACTTC.

This clone was found many times. This rearrangement joins TRBV6-1 to TRBJ2-7, with D tentatively TRBD2 (6 bases). This CDR3 region has 15 residues. V was clipped by 0 bases and J by 0 bases, with 9 bases between them. Germline V gene data show CDR1 as MNHNS and CDR2 as SASEGT. This CDR3 reads CASSEAKLASYEQYF. CDR3 in DNA: TGTGCCAGCAGTGAAGCGAAACTAGCCTCCTACGAGCAGTACTTC.

With regard to this clone: This sequence is one base from a far larger clone and is likely a read error. V usage is TRBV29-1 and J usage is TRBJ1-1; tentative D call: TRBD1 (6 bases). The CDR3 sequence is 14 residues long. CDR1 is SQVTM and CDR2 is ANQGSEA in the germline V gene. The CDR3 sequence is CNVVPGGDFTEAFF. The CDR3, as DNA: TGCAACGTTGTACCGGGGGGCGATTTCACTGAAGCTTTCTTT.

This chain joins TRBV11-3 and TRBJ2-1; 13 positions match TRBD2. V shed 4 bases and J 6 bases; nucleotides not matched to a gene: 3. Germline-derived CDR1 and CDR2 are SGHNT and YENEEA. The CDR3 loop spans 15 amino acids. The CDR3 spells CASSSRTSGSNEQFF. The DNA for the CDR3 is TGTGCCAGCAGCTCCCGGACTAGCGGGAGCAATGAGCAGTTCTTC.

CDR3 region: CASSPLPTSTDTQYF. In DNA form, the CDR3 reads TGCGCCAGCAGCCCCCTACCGACTAGCACAGATACGCAGTATTTT. The chain recombines TRBV4-1 with TRBJ2-3; D ambiguous. V was trimmed by 4 bases and J by 0 bases, leaving 11 bases between them. The germline CDR1 and CDR2 sequences are MGHRA and YSYEKL. The CDR3 length is 15 residues.

This clone was observed a single time. The chain recombines TRBV25-1 with TRBJ2-3; D uncertain. Trimming removed 8 bases from V and 2 bases from J, with 8 bases in between. The CDR3 contains 12 residues. In germline, CDR1 is MGHDK, CDR2 SYGVNS. CDR3 protein: CASSSFTDTQYF. The CDR3 DNA sequence: TGTGCCAGCTCATCTTTCACAGATACGCAGTATTTT.

The chain uses TRBV18 and TRBJ1-1; TRBD1 is a possible D gene (6 bases). Germline CDR1 reads KGHSH; CDR2 reads LQKENI. The CDR3 loop spans 15 amino acids. The ends were cut back, 2 bases at V and 4 bases at J, with 14 bases in the middle. CDR3 in DNA: TGTGCCAGCTCACCATTTGCCCCGACAGGCACTGAAGCTTTCTTT. Its protein product is CASSPFAPTGTEAFF.